Listed below are T cell receptor beta chains from one sample, sequenced in a study of CD4 T cells in relation to SARS-CoV-2 and coronaviruses. What these receptors recognize is not known. The method was immunoSEQ multiplex PCR; TCRdb's version includes in-frame clones alone and lacks a portion of them. Here the sample spans 35,000 to 50,000 clones, over 75% being singletons. Material: naive CD4+ T cells from PBMCs, cultured in vitro. The source of these receptors is an adult with COVID-19. The CDR3 runs from the conserved cysteine through the conserved F or W. A D gene is named only where the DNA matches it firmly. Expanded clones are given a class, and other clones once, few, many or no size at all.

size | J | V | D | CDR3 | DNA
. | TRBJ1-2 | TRBV6-6 | . | CAIMGTDYGYTF | TGTGCCATCATGGGGACCGACTATGGCTACACCTTC
. | TRBJ1-6 | TRBV5-8 | . | CASSPTLTASSYNSPLHF | TGTGCCAGCAGCCCCACCTTGACAGCTAGCTCCTATAATTCACCCCTCCACTTT
. | TRBJ2-1 | TRBV4-1 | . | CASSQPLESSYNEQFF | TGCGCCAGCAGCCAGCCCCTGGAGAGCTCCTACAATGAGCAGTTCTTC
. | TRBJ2-1 | TRBV24-1 | TRBD2 | CATSDYAGGLYNEQFF | TGTGCCACCAGTGATTACGCGGGAGGCCTCTACAATGAGCAGTTCTTC
. | TRBJ2-7 | TRBV15 | . | CATSRTGGGAVEQYF | TGTGCCACCAGCAGGACAGGTGGTGGAGCGGTCGAGCAGTACTTC
once | TRBJ2-7 | TRBV5-1 | TRBD1 | CASSWGSGQGASEQYF | TGCGCCAGCAGCTGGGGGTCGGGACAGGGGGCGAGCGAGCAGTACTTC
. | TRBJ2-7 | TRBV28 | TRBD2 | CASSPPLAGGLLEQYF | TGTGCCAGCAGCCCACCTCTAGCGGGAGGGCTGCTCGAGCAGTACTTC
. | TRBJ2-5 | TRBV7-9 | . | CASSSLRTGRETQYF | TGTGCCAGCAGCTCTCTCAGGACGGGCCGGGAGACCCAGTACTTC
. | TRBJ1-3 | TRBV2 | . | CASSEGRSSGNTIYF | TGTGCCAGCAGTGAAGGCCGAAGCTCTGGAAACACCATATATTTT
. | TRBJ2-5 | TRBV5-1 | TRBD2 | CASINPGTSGEETQYF | TGCGCCAGCATTAATCCGGGGACTAGCGGGGAAGAGACCCAGTACTTC
once | TRBJ2-7 | TRBV6-5 | . | CASSYSRHLYEQYF | TGTGCCAGCAGTTACTCACGACACCTCTACGAGCAGTACTTC
. | TRBJ1-2 | TRBV2 | TRBD1 | CASSARGQAGGGYGYTF | TGTGCCAGCAGTGCCCGCGGACAGGCTGGCGGAGGCTATGGCTACACCTTC
. | TRBJ2-5 | TRBV28 | . | CASSFSRWGETQYF | TGTGCCAGCAGTTTCAGTCGCTGGGGAGAGACCCAGTACTTC
. | TRBJ1-2 | TRBV7-2 | . | CASSSVLGRARGRNGYTF | TGTGCCAGCAGCTCCGTCCTAGGACGGGCTCGGGGCAGAAATGGCTACACCTTC
. | TRBJ2-3 | TRBV7-9 | . | CASSHETSTDTQYF | TGTGCCAGCAGCCACGAGACCAGCACAGATACGCAGTATTTT
few | TRBJ2-7 | TRBV18 | TRBD1 | CASSPGTGYGEQYF | TGTGCCAGCTCACCAGGGACAGGGTATGGGGAGCAGTACTTC
. | TRBJ2-2 | TRBV9 | TRBD2 | CASSTPGLAGGSSTGELFF | TGTGCCAGCAGCACACCGGGACTAGCGGGAGGTTCGTCCACCGGGGAGCTGTTTTTT
. | TRBJ2-5 | TRBV7-9 | . | CASSSRATAQETQYF | TGTGCCAGCAGCTCCAGGGCTACAGCCCAAGAGACCCAGTACTTC
. | TRBJ2-7 | TRBV5-1 | . | CASSLIATGSYEQYF | TGCGCCAGCAGCTTGATAGCAACAGGGTCCTACGAGCAGTACTTC
. | TRBJ1-1 | TRBV7-9 | . | CASSLRGTEAFF | TGTGCCAGCAGCTTGAGGGGGACTGAAGCTTTCTTT
. | TRBJ2-2 | TRBV30 | . | CAWSEELNGELFF | TGTGCCTGGAGTGAGGAGTTAAACGGGGAGCTGTTTTTT
. | TRBJ2-1 | TRBV12-5 | . | CASGYGGSTQFF | TGTGCTAGTGGTTATGGAGGGAGTACGCAGTTCTTC
. | TRBJ2-7 | TRBV15 | TRBD2 | CATSRDETSGRRQYF | TGTGCCACCAGCAGAGATGAGACTAGCGGGAGGCGGCAGTACTTC
. | TRBJ2-7 | TRBV7-9 | TRBD2 | CASSSTSGGDEQYF | TGTGCCAGCAGCTCGACTAGCGGGGGCGACGAGCAGTACTTC
. | TRBJ2-1 | TRBV3-1/TRBV3-2 | . | CASSHSGDEQFF | TGTGCCAGCAGCCACTCGGGGGATGAGCAGTTCTTC
. | TRBJ2-1 | TRBV5-1 | . | CASSSLLAEAYNEQFF | TGCGCCAGCAGCTCATTATTAGCGGAAGCCTACAATGAGCAGTTCTTC
. | TRBJ2-5 | TRBV29-1 | . | CSVRTTVGRRETQYF | TGCAGCGTACGAACCACCGTAGGGAGAAGGGAGACCCAGTACTTC
. | TRBJ1-1 | TRBV6-5 | TRBD1 | CASSPFGQGLTEAFF | TGTGCCAGCAGTCCTTTCGGACAGGGGTTAACTGAAGCTTTCTTT
few | TRBJ2-7 | TRBV6-2/TRBV6-3 | TRBD2 | CASSPTSGRISYEQYF | TGTGCCAGCAGTCCGACTAGCGGGCGAATCTCCTACGAGCAGTACTTC
. | TRBJ2-7 | TRBV28 | . | CATGNYEQYF | TGTGCCACTGGAAATTACGAGCAGTACTTC
. | TRBJ2-3 | TRBV3-1/TRBV3-2 | TRBD2 | CASRLTSGRAVADTQYF | TGTGCCAGCAGACTGACTAGCGGGAGGGCCGTGGCAGATACGCAGTATTTT
. | TRBJ2-5 | TRBV5-4 | . | CASSLAETQYF | TGTGCCAGCAGCTTGGCAGAGACCCAGTACTTC
. | TRBJ1-6 | TRBV19 | . | CASRGVFGSPLHF | TGTGCCTCCAGGGGAGTTTTTGGTTCACCCCTCCACTTT
. | TRBJ2-7 | TRBV19 | . | CASSGWNSYEQYF | TGTGCCAGTAGTGGGTGGAACTCCTACGAGCAGTACTTC
few | TRBJ1-3 | TRBV4-1 | . | CASSLQAGASGNTIYF | TGCGCCAGCAGCCTCCAGGCGGGGGCCTCTGGAAACACCATATATTTT
. | TRBJ1-5 | TRBV28 | . | CASSFRTFSNQPQHF | TGTGCCAGCAGTTTTAGGACCTTCAGCAATCAGCCCCAGCATTTT
. | TRBJ1-3 | TRBV13 | . | CASSYFNTIYF | TGTGCCAGCAGCTACTTTAACACCATATATTTT